The 13 T cell receptor beta chains given below trace back to one sample, sequenced in a study of T cell changes during pregnancy in multiple sclerosis. The table came from immunoSEQ multiplex PCR; TCRdb's copy has only in-frame clones and leaves some out. The profile shows more than 95,000 clones, around 94% of them singletons. The input for sequencing was peripheral blood, taken after pregnancy. Receptors originate from a female donor with multiple sclerosis, enrolled in a pregnancy study.

This clone occurred once. This rearrangement joins TRBV5-1 to TRBJ1-2, with D possibly matching TRBD1 (5 bases). Looked up from germline, CDR1 is SGHRS and CDR2 is YFSETQ. This CDR3 is built from 14 residues. Trimming removed 7 bases at V and 4 bases at J, with 17 bases between. The CDR3 bases are TGCGCCAGCCTGACAGTCCCCGGGGGCTATGGCTACACCTTC. Protein: CASLTVPGGYGYTF.

V usage is TRBV6-5 and J usage is TRBJ2-5; D remains ambiguous. Germline CDR1 reads MNHEY; CDR2 reads SVGAGI. Trimming pared 4 bases from V and 1 base from J, leaving 13 bases between. This CDR3 is 15 amino acids long. The CDR3 DNA is TGTGCCAGCAGTTTCTCATCCATTCCCCAAGAGACCCAGTACTTC. This gives the protein CASSFSSIPQETQYF.

The rearrangement joins TRBV30 to TRBJ2-3, with 7 bases that match TRBD1. There are 16 residues in the CDR3. V was pared by 0 bases and J by 3 bases, with 9 bases of the junction left unmatched. Looked up from germline, CDR1 is GTSNPN and CDR2 is SVGIG (reference sequence). Here the CDR3 reads CAWSVQTGDGTDTQYF. The DNA of the CDR3 is TGTGCCTGGAGTGTACAAACAGGGGATGGAACAGATACGCAGTATTTT.

This chain uses TRBV18 with TRBJ2-5, with 7 bases fitting TRBD1. The germline V gene encodes CDR1 KGHSH and CDR2 LQKENI. With 3 bases clipped from V and 0 bases from J, the junction kept 4 bases outside the gene matches. The length of the CDR3 is 15 residues. DNA of the CDR3: TGTGCCAGCTCACCGCTGACAGGGTACCAAGAGACCCAGTACTTC. Translation: CASSPLTGYQETQYF.

The V and J genes are TRBV11-3 and TRBJ2-3; D unclear. The CDR3 has 15 amino acids. CDR1 is SGHNT and CDR2 is YENEEA in the germline V gene. Trimming left V 4 bases short and J 2 bases short, with 13 bases between. CDR3: CASSSSSEDTDTQYF. CDR3 DNA sequence: TGTGCCAGCAGCTCCTCTTCCGAGGACACAGATACGCAGTATTTT.

This chain connects TRBV27 to TRBJ2-7, with D possibly being TRBD1 (5 bases). The CDR3 length is 15 residues. Trimming left V 6 bases short and J 0 bases short, with 15 bases between. The germline CDR1 and CDR2 sequences are MNHEY and SMNVEV (reference sequence). CDR3 in amino acids: CASRPSDTHSYEQYF. CDR3 sequence (DNA): TGTGCCAGCAGGCCTTCGGACACACACTCCTACGAGCAGTACTTC.

J is TRBJ1-1 and V is TRBV4-3; 7 positions agree with TRBD1. Germline V gene sequence: CDR1 LGHNA, CDR2 YSLEER. This CDR3 region has 17 residues. V gave up 0 bases and J gave up 4 bases; unmatched junction bases: 11. CDR3 DNA sequence: TGCGCCAGCAGCCAAGATCTCCGGGACAGAGGGAGCACTGAAGCTTTCTTT. Residues: CASSQDLRDRGSTEAFF.

V gene TRBV5-8 combines with J gene TRBJ1-5; 7 positions match TRBD1. V dropped 7 bases and J dropped 0; count of bases not matched to a gene: 7. CDR3 size: 15 residues. Germline CDR1 reads SGHTS; CDR2 reads YDEGEE. CDR3 DNA: TGTGCCAGCGAAAGGACAGGATATAGCAATCAGCCCCAGCATTTT. It codes for CASERTGYSNQPQHF.

The genes are TRBV6-5 and TRBJ1-3; 8 bases are shared with TRBD1. This CDR3 comprises 12 residues. The V segment lost 5 bases and the J segment 14 bases; nucleotides outside the gene matches: 8. Germline V CDR1 and CDR2: MNHEY, SVGAGI. In DNA form, the CDR3 reads TGTGCCAGCAGTACGGGGACAGGCTCTCTATATTTT. Protein: CASSTGTGSLYF.

This chain links TRBV7-2 with TRBJ2-2; D might be TRBD1 (5 bases). Germline assignment: CDR1 SGHTA and CDR2 FQGNSA. The CDR3 spans 13 residues. Trimming left V 4 bases short and J 5 bases short, with 8 bases between. As DNA, the CDR3 is TGTGCCAGCAGCTCCAGGGCGACCGGGGAGCTGTTTTTT. Protein: CASSSRATGELFF.

As regards this clone: A much larger clone sits a single nucleotide away, making a read error possible. The chain joins TRBV7-3 to TRBJ2-2, with 7 positions matching TRBD2. Germline trimming cut 0 bases from V and 5 bases from J; bases unmatched to any gene: 0. Germline values: CDR1 SGHTA, CDR2 FQGTGA. There are 14 residues in the CDR3. CDR3 residues: CASSLTRETGELFF. CDR3 sequence (DNA): TGTGCCAGCAGCTTAACGCGGGAGACCGGGGAGCTGTTTTTT.

The J gene is TRBJ2-1, the V gene TRBV27; 9 positions match TRBD2. The junction had 5 bases not matched to a gene; V was cut back by 3 bases and J by 8 bases. This CDR3 has 14 residues. Germline CDR1 and CDR2: MNHEY and SMNVEV (reference sequence). In DNA, the CDR3 is TGTGCCAGCAGTTTGGGACTAGCACTAGATGAGCAGTTCTTC. As protein: CASSLGLALDEQFF.

The V call is TRBV19, the J call TRBJ1-1; possibly TRBD1 for D (6 bases). CDR1 is LNHDA and CDR2 is SQIVND in the germline V gene (reference sequence). V was shortened by 8 bases and J by 2 bases, with 15 bases between the two germline ends. The CDR3 length is 14 residues. This CDR3 is CASSERGANTEAFF. The CDR3, as DNA: TGTGCCAGTTCGGAGCGGGGGGCTAACACTGAAGCTTTCTTT.